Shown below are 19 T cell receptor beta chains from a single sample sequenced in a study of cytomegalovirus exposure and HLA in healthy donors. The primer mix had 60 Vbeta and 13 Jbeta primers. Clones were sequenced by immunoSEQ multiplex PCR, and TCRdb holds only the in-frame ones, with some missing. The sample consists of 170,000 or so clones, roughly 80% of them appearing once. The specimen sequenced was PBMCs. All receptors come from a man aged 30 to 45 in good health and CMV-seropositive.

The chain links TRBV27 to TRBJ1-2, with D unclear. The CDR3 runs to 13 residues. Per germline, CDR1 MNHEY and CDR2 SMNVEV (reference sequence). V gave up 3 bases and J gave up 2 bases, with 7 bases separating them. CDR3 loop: CASSFEPNYGYTF. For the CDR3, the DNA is TGTGCCAGCAGTTTCGAGCCGAACTATGGCTACACCTTC.

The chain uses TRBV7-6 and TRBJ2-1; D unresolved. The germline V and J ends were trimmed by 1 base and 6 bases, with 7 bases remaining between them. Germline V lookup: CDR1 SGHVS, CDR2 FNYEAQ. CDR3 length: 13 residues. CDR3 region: CASSLGLVNEQFF. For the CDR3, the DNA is TGTGCCAGCAGCTTAGGTCTCGTCAATGAGCAGTTCTTC.

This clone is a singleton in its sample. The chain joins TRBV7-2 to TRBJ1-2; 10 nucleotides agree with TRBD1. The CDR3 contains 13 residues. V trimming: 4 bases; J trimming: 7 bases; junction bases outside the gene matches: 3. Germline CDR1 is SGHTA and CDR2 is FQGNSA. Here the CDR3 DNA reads TGTGCCAGCAGCTCCCGGACAGGGGGTGGCTACACCTTC. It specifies CASSSRTGGGYTF.

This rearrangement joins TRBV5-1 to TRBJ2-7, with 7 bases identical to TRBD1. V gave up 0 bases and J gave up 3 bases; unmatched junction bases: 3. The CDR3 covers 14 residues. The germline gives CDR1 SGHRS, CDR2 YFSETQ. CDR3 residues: CASSLADRVYEQYF. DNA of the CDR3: TGCGCCAGCAGCTTGGCCGACAGGGTCTACGAGCAGTACTTC. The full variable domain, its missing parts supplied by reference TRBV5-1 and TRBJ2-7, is KAGVTQTPRYLIKTRGQQVTLSCSPISGHRSVSWYQQTPGQGLQFLFEYFSETQRNKGNFPGRFSGRQFSNSRSEMNVSTLELGDSALYLCASSLADRVYEQYFGPGTRLTVT.

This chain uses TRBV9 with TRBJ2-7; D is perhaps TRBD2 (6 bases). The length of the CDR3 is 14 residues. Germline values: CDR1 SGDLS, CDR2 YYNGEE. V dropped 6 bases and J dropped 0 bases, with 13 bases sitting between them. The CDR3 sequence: CASNRDSGSYEQYF. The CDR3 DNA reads TGTGCCAGCAATCGGGACTCCGGCTCCTACGAGCAGTACTTC.

CDR3 region: CASSPPTGDGNTIYF. CDR3 nucleotides: TGTGCCAGCTCACCACCGACAGGGGATGGAAACACCATATATTTT. The chain uses TRBV18 and TRBJ1-3; 8 bases match TRBD1. CDR1 and CDR2 (germline): KGHSH, LQKENI. With V trimmed by 0 bases and J by 3 bases, 1 base remained unmatched. CDR3 length: 15 amino acids.

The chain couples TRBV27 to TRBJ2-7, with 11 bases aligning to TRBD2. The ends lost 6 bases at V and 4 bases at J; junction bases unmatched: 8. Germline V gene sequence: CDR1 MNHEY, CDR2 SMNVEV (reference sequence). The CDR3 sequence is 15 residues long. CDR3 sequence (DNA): TGTGCCAGCAGCCCTCTAGCGGGAGGCATTTACGAGCAGTACTTC. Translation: CASSPLAGGIYEQYF.

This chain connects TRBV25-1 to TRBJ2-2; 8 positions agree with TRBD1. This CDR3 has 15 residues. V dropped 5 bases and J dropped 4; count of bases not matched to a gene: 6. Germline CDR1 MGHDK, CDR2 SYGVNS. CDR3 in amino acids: CASSPRTGSTGELFF. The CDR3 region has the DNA TGTGCCAGCAGTCCGCGGACAGGGAGCACCGGGGAGCTGTTTTTT.

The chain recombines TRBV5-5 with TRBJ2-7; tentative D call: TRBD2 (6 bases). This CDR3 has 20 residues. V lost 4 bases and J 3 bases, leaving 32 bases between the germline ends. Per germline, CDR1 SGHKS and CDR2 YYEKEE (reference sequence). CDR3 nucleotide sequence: TGTGCCAGCAGCCCGCCAAGCGGGCGGCTGGTACGGCCCCACTTCTACGAGCAGTACTTC. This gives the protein CASSPPSGRLVRPHFYEQYF.

In nucleotides, the CDR3 is TGTGCCAGCAGCAAAGAGGACAGGGCGGAGGCTAATGAAAAACTGTTTTTT. It encodes CASSKEDRAEANEKLFF. This chain connects TRBV21-1 to TRBJ1-4; TRBD1, the table's D call, lacks a check against the DNA. TRBV21-1 is classified as a pseudogene. This CDR3 spans 17 amino acids.

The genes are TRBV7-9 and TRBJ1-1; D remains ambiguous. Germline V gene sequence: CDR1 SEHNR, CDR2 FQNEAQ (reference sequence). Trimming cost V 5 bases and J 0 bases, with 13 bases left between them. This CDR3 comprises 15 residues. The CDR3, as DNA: TGTGCCAGCAGCCCGCAGGCAGGCATGAACACTGAAGCTTTCTTT. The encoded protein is CASSPQAGMNTEAFF.

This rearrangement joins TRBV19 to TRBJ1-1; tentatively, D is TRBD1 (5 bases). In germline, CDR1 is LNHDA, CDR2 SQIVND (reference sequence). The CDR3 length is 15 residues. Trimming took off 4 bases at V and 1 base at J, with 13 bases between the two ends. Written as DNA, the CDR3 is TGTGCCAGTAGTAGATTTGCCAGGGAGAACACTGAAGCTTTCTTT. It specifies CASSRFARENTEAFF.

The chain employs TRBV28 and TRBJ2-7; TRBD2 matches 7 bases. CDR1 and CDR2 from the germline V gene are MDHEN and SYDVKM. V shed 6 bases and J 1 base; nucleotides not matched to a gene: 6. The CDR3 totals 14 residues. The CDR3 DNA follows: TGTGCCAGCAGGGGCCGACTAGCATCCTACGAGCAGTACTTC. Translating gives CASRGRLASYEQYF.

This chain's CDR3 is CASSLAGTGNNYGYTF. The DNA of the CDR3 is TGTGCCAGCAGCTTAGCGGGGACAGGCAATAACTATGGCTACACCTTC. This chain links TRBV7-9 with TRBJ1-2, with 8 bases matching TRBD1. CDR1 SEHNR and CDR2 FQNEAQ come from the germline V gene (reference sequence). The CDR3 has 16 amino acids. The V gene end was trimmed by 0 bases and the J gene end by 1 base; junction bases not matched to a gene: 4.

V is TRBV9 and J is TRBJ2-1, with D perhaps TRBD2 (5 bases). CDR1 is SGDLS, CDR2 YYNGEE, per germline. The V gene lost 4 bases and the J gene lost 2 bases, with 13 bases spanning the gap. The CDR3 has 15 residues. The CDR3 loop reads CASSSSRGTYNEQFF. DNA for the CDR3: TGTGCCAGCAGCTCGAGCCGGGGTACCTACAATGAGCAGTTCTTC.

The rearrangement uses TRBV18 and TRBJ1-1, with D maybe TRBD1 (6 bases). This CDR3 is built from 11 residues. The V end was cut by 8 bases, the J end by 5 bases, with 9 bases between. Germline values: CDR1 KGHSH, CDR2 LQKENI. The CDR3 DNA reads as TGTGCCAGCGCTGACAGGACTGAAGCTTTCTTT. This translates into CASADRTEAFF.

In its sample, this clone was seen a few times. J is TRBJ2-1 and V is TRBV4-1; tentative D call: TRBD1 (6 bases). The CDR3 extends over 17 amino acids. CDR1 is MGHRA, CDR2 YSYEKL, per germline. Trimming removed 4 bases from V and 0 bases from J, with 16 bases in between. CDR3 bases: TGCGCCAGCAGCCGGAGGACAGATCTAAGCTCCTACAATGAGCAGTTCTTC. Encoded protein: CASSRRTDLSSYNEQFF.

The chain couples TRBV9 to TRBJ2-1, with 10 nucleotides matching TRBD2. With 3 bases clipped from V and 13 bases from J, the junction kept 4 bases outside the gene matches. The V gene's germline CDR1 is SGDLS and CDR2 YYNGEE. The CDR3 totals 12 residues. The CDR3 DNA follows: TGTGCCAGCAGCGGGGCTAGCGGGGGTCAGTTCTTC. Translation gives CASSGASGGQFF.

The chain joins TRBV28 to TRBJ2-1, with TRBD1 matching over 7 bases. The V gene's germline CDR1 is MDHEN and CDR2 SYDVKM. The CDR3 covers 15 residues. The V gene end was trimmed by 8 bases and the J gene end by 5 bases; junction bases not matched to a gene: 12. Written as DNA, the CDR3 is TGTGCCAGCGGATACGTTCCTGACAGGGACAATGAGCAGTTCTTC. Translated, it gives CASGYVPDRDNEQFF. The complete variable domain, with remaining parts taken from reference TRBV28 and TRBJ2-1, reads DVKVTQSSRYLVKRTGEKVFLECVQDMDHENMFWYRQDPGLGLRLIYFSYDVKMKEKGDIPEGYSVSREKKERFSLILESASTNQTSMYLCASGYVPDRDNEQFFGPGTRLTVL.